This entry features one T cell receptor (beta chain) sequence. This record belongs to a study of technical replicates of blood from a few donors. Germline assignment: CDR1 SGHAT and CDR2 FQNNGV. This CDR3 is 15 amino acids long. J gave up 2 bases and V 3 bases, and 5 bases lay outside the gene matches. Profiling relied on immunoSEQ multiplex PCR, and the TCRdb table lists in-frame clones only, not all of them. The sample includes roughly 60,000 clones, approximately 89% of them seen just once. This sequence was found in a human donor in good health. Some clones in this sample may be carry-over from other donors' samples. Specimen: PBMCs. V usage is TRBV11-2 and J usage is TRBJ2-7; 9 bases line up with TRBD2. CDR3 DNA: TGTGCCAGCAGCTTCGTGACTAGCGGAGCCTACGAGCAGTACTTC. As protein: CASSFVTSGAYEQYF.